A single sample is the source of the 21 T cell receptor beta chains below, sequenced in a study of T and B cells in COVID-19 patients. TRB was amplified from approximately 250-500 ng of blood genomic DNA. Multiplex PCR with BIOMED2 TRB-A/B primer pools amplified TRB rearrangements. TCRdb called the multiplex PCR reads again in MiXCR, with one record for every CDR3 protein. The sample gives around 6,500 distinct CDR3 sequences, 20% to 30% of which show up once; around 10% is in the top ten. Sequencing used blood. Receptors were obtained from a human donor with active COVID-19.

This clonotype is termed medium-sized (0.01 to 0.1%). The chain combines TRBV12-3 or TRBV12-4 with TRBJ2-3, with D unclear. Trimming pared 5 bases from V and 2 bases from J, leaving 8 bases between. The length of the CDR3 is 13 residues. The CDR3 spells CASSPPPTDTQYF. The CDR3 nucleotides are TGTGCCAGCAGTCCACCACCCACAGATACGCAGTATTTT.

A few counts support this clonotype. The chain combines TRBV28 with TRBJ1-5, with D unclear. The CDR3 extends over 17 amino acids. The germline CDR1 and CDR2 sequences are MDHEN and SYDVKM. V lost 6 bases and J 0 bases, leaving 18 bases between the germline ends. Written as DNA, the CDR3 is TGTGCCAGCAGCCCCAAAACGACCTTTTATAGCAATCAGCCCCAGCATTTT. Translating it yields CASSPKTTFYSNQPQHF. The variable domain in full, with the rest retrieved from reference TRBV28 and TRBJ1-5, is DVKVTQSSRYLVKRTGEKVFLECVQDMDHENMFWYRQDPGLGLRLIYFSYDVKMKEKGDIPEGYSVSREKKERFSLILESASTNQTSMYLCASSPKTTFYSNQPQHFGDGTRLSIL.

This clonotype is judged medium-sized. CDR3 amino acids: CASIGLGNNEQFF. The CDR3 coding sequence is TGTGCCAGTATAGGACTAGGGAACAATGAGCAGTTCTTC. The rearrangement joins TRBV19 to TRBJ2-1; TRBD2 matches 7 bases. The CDR3 is 13 amino acids. Unmatched junction bases numbered 5, after V lost 7 bases and J lost 5 bases. CDR1 and CDR2 (germline): LNHDA, SQIVND (reference sequence).

This clonotype is categorized as medium-sized (0.01 to 0.1%). CDR3 DNA sequence: TGTGCCAGTAGTATAGTCGGCGGGCGCTCCTACAATGAGCAGTTCTTC. It specifies CASSIVGGRSYNEQFF. The genes are TRBV19 and TRBJ2-1, with a possible D match to TRBD2 (5 bases). V gave up 1 base and J gave up 0 bases, with 10 bases separating them. This CDR3 is 16 amino acids long. CDR1 and CDR2 from the germline V gene are LNHDA and SQIVND (reference sequence).

This clonotype is categorized as medium-sized. V and J are TRBV19 and TRBJ2-1; TRBD2 matches at 8 bases. There are 13 residues in the CDR3. The V and J ends lost 5 bases and 10 bases, in that order; junction bases with no gene match: 7. The germline gives CDR1 LNHDA, CDR2 SQIVND (reference sequence). The CDR3 coding sequence is TGTGCCAGTAGTCCAATCAGACTAGCGGAGCAGTTCTTC. Amino acids: CASSPIRLAEQFF. The complete variable domain, with remaining parts taken from reference TRBV19 and TRBJ2-1, reads DGGITQSPKYLFRKEGQNVTLSCEQNLNHDAMYWYRQDPGQGLRLIYYSQIVNDFQKGDIAEGYSVSREKKESFPLTVTSAQKNPTAFYLCASSPIRLAEQFFGPGTRLTVL.

By sample fraction, this clonotype is medium-sized. The chain has TRBV19 and TRBJ1-2; 7 nucleotides agree with TRBD1. Germline assignment: CDR1 LNHDA and CDR2 SQIVND (reference sequence). V shed 7 bases, J shed 0 bases, and the junction held 8 bases outside the gene matches. The CDR3 is 15 residues long. The CDR3 DNA is TGTGCCAGTACAGAAGTCGGGACAGCTAACTATGGCTACACCTTC. Translated: CASTEVGTANYGYTF.

The V call is TRBV6-2 or TRBV6-3, the J call TRBJ2-7; the D gene is possibly TRBD1 (5 bases). V gave up 5 bases and J gave up 1 base, with 12 bases separating them. The CDR3 consists of 14 residues. Germline CDR1 reads MNHEY; CDR2 reads SVGEGT. The CDR3 bases are TGTGCCAGCAGTCGCATAGGGGCTTCCTACGAGCAGTACTTC. Its protein is CASSRIGASYEQYF.

In this sample, this clonotype turned up once. The chain links TRBV28 to TRBJ1-3; D gene uncertain. This CDR3 region has 15 residues. Germline loops: CDR1 MDHEN, CDR2 SYDVKM. The V and J ends lost 6 bases and 0 bases respectively, with 12 bases between them. CDR3 region: CASRYQVFSGNTIYF. The CDR3 nucleotides read TGTGCCAGCAGATATCAGGTTTTCTCTGGAAACACCATATATTTT.

This clonotype turned up a few times. The genes are TRBV6-1 and TRBJ1-2; 11 bases map to TRBD1. CDR1 is MNHNS, CDR2 SASEGT, per germline. The CDR3 has 16 residues. Trimming cost V 5 bases and J 8 bases; bases outside gene matches: 13. In nucleotides, the CDR3 is TGTGCCAGCAGTCCCCGGGGACAGGGGGATTTGGGGGGCTACACCTTC. Its translation is CASSPRGQGDLGGYTF.

In regard to this clonotype: A much more abundant neighbour one base away suggests this may be a read error. V and J are TRBV19 and TRBJ1-2; TRBD1 matches at 8 bases. The CDR3 totals 15 residues. Germline lookup yields CDR1 LNHDA and CDR2 SQIVND (reference sequence). Trimming at V came to 5 bases and at J to 4 bases, leaving 9 bases not matched to a gene. The CDR3 is CASSPVPGGVYGYTF. Written as DNA, the CDR3 is TGTGCCAGTAGTCCCGTGCCAGGGGGCGTCTATGGCTACACCTTC.

V gene TRBV5-4 combines with J gene TRBJ1-1; D remains unclear. CDR1 and CDR2 (germline): SGHNT, YYREEE (reference sequence). The length of the CDR3 is 15 residues. Trimming removed 4 bases at V and 4 bases at J, with 17 bases between. For the CDR3, the DNA is TGTGCCAGCAGCCCTGAATTGACTCGGGTCACTGAAGCTTTCTTT. Encoded protein: CASSPELTRVTEAFF.

Regarding this clonotype: A read error is possible here, since a much larger clone lies one base away. This chain connects TRBV30 to TRBJ1-4; 10 bases fit TRBD1. Germline assignment: CDR1 GTSNPN and CDR2 SVGIG (reference sequence). This CDR3 region has 14 residues. The CDR3 loop is CAWERGQGNEKLLF. The CDR3 region has the DNA TGTGCCTGGGAACGGGGACAGGGGAATGAAAAACTGCTTTTT.

The chain has TRBV20-1 and TRBJ1-4; 9 bases fit TRBD1. The CDR3 is 14 amino acids. The germline V gene encodes CDR1 DFQATT and CDR2 SNEGSKA (reference sequence). V trimming: 6 bases; J trimming: 7 bases; junction bases outside the gene matches: 9. CDR3 amino acids: CSAIKTGGSEKLFF. The CDR3 DNA is TGCAGTGCCATTAAGACAGGGGGAAGTGAAAAACTGTTTTTT.

V is TRBV20-1 and J is TRBJ2-1, with 11 bases aligning to TRBD2. The ends lost 5 bases at V and 5 bases at J; junction bases unmatched: 5. CDR3 length equals 14 residues. The V gene's germline CDR1 is DFQATT and CDR2 SNEGSKA (reference sequence). The CDR3 loop reads CSAFPGLADNEQFF. CDR3 in DNA: TGCAGTGCTTTTCCGGGACTAGCGGACAATGAGCAGTTCTTC.

This clonotype is judged medium-sized. The CDR3 region is CATREPGANVLTF. As DNA, the CDR3 is TGTGCCACCAGAGAGCCTGGGGCCAACGTCCTGACTTTC. The rearrangement links TRBV15 to TRBJ2-6, with D hard to call. This CDR3 region has 13 residues. Between the trimmed V and J ends, which lost 6 bases and 2 bases, there was a span of 5 bases. From germline, CDR1 is LNHNV and CDR2 YYDKDF (reference sequence).

This clonotype is deemed medium-sized. The rearrangement joins TRBV19 to TRBJ1-6; D is uncertain. Germline V CDR1 and CDR2: LNHDA, SQIVND (reference sequence). V was pared by 5 bases and J by 6 bases, with 5 bases between. The CDR3 has 12 amino acids. CDR3 coding DNA: TGTGCCAGTAGTCCGGGTAATTCACCCCTCCACTTT. Translated, it gives CASSPGNSPLHF.

In this sample, this clonotype is medium-sized. The V gene is TRBV29-1, the J gene TRBJ1-3, with D maybe TRBD1 (5 bases). V was cut by 6 bases and J by 4 bases, with 10 bases left in between. Germline CDR1 reads SQVTM; CDR2 reads ANQGSEA. CDR3 length equals 12 residues. Here the CDR3 reads CSVGETGNTIYF. DNA for the CDR3: TGCAGCGTGGGGGAAACCGGAAACACCATATATTTT.

The V call is TRBV20-1, the J call TRBJ1-2; D remains ambiguous. The germline V gene has CDR1 DFQATT and CDR2 SNEGSKA (reference sequence). The germline V and J ends were trimmed by 0 bases and 2 bases, with 10 bases remaining between them. The CDR3 is 14 amino acids. In DNA form, the CDR3 reads TGCAGTGCTAGAGATAACGGAGGGAACTATGGCTACACCTTC. Protein product: CSARDNGGNYGYTF.

The gene calls are TRBV20-1 and TRBJ2-2, with TRBD2 identical over 7 bases. The CDR3 runs to 13 residues. Germline lookup yields CDR1 DFQATT and CDR2 SNEGSKA (reference sequence). V lost 6 bases and J lost 0; bases outside the gene matches: 1. The CDR3 coding sequence is TGCAGTGCGGGGACTACGAACACCGGGGAGCTGTTTTTT. Its protein product is CSAGTTNTGELFF.

This clonotype occurred a few times. The V and J genes are TRBV6-4 and TRBJ2-3; 14 bases are a match to TRBD2. The germline V gene has CDR1 MRHNA and CDR2 SNTAGT. J gave up 4 bases and V 5 bases, and 5 bases lay outside the gene matches. The CDR3 is made up of 16 amino acids. The CDR3 DNA reads as TGTGCCAGCAGTCCCGGGACTAGCGGGAGTGCAGATACGCAGTATTTT. It is translated as CASSPGTSGSADTQYF.

The chain recombines TRBV7-9 with TRBJ1-1; no clear D gene. Germline CDR1 reads SEHNR; CDR2 reads FQNEAQ (reference sequence). This CDR3 is 13 amino acids long. The V end lost 1 base, the J end lost 5 bases, and 8 bases lay between the germline ends. In DNA form, the CDR3 reads TGTGCCAGCAGCTTAGGGTCGGGAACTGAAGCTTTCTTT. It is translated as CASSLGSGTEAFF. Full variable domain (outside the CDR3, taken from reference TRBV7-9 and TRBJ1-1): DTGVSQNPRHKITKRGQNVTFRCDPISEHNRLYWYRQTLGQGPEFLTYFQNEAQLEKSRLLSDRFSAERPKGSFSTLEIQRTEQGDSAMYLCASSLGSGTEAFFGQGTRLTVV.